This T cell receptor beta chain was profiled in a study of blood T cell repertoires in COVID-19. Study details: Samples of COVID-19 (acute and convalescent) were obtained from the United States, Italy and Spain. Nucleic acid was either cDNA or gDNA, and it came from T cells, B-cell-depleted T cells, or PBMCs.

In the authors' workflow: Amplification from reference gene primers served as the basis for estimated nucleated cell counts. TCRdb keeps only in-frame clones here, not all; method: immunoSEQ multiplex PCR. V and J calls and clone size are those listed in that table; D and trimming were worked out from the DNA. The sample shows approximately 190,000 clones, 65% to 90% of them seen only once. The CDR3 covers 15 residues. Germline V gene data show CDR1 as SGHNT and CDR2 as YYREEE (reference sequence). The V segment lost 5 bases and the J segment 3 bases; nucleotides outside the gene matches: 7. The sequenced sample was peripheral blood. The chain joins TRBV5-4 to TRBJ2-5, with 10 bases that match TRBD1. The sequence derives from an elderly man with acute or convalescent COVID-19. For the CDR3, the DNA is TGTGCCAGCAGTAATCGCGGGACAGGGGAAGAGACCCAGTACTTC. It encodes CASSNRGTGEETQYF.